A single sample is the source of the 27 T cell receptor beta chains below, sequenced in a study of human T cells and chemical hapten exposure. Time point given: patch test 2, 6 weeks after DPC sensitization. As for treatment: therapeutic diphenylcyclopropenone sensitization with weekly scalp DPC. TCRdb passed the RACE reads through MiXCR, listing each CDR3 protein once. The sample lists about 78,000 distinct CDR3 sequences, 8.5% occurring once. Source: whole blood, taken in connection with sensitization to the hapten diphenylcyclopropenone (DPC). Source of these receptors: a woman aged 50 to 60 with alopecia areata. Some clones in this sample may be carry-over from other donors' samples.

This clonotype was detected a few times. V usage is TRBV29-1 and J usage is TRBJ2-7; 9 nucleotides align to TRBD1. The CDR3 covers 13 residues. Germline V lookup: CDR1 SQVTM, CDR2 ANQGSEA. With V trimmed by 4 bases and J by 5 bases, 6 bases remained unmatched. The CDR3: CSVGGQGIHEQYF. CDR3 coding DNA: TGCAGCGTTGGAGGACAGGGGATACACGAGCAGTACTTC.

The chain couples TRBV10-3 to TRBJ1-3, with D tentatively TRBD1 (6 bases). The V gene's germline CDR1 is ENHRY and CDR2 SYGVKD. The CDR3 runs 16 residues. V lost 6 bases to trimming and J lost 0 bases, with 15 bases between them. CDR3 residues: CAISTGSTFSGNTIYF. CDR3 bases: TGTGCCATCAGCACAGGGTCGACTTTCTCTGGAAACACCATATATTTT.

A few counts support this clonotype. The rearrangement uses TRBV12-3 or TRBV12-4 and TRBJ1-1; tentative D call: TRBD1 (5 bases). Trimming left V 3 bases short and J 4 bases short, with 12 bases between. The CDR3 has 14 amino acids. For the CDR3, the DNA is TGTGCCAGCAGTTTCCGGGTCGGGGGCACTGAAGCTTTCTTT. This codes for CASSFRVGGTEAFF.

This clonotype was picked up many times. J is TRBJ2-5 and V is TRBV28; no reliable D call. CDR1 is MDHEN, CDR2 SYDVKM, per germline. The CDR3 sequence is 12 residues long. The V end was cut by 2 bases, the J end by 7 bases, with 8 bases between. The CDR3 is CASSLPQVTQYF. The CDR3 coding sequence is TGTGCCAGCAGTTTACCCCAGGTGACCCAGTACTTC. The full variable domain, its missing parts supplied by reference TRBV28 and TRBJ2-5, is DVKVTQSSRYLVKRTGEKVFLECVQDMDHENMFWYRQDPGLGLRLIYFSYDVKMKEKGDIPEGYSVSREKKERFSLILESASTNQTSMYLCASSLPQVTQYFGPGTRLLVL.

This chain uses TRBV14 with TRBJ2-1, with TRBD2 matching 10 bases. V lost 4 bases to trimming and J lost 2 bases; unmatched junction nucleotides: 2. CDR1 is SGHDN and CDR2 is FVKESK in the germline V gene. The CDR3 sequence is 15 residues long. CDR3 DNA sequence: TGTGCCAGCAGCCTACTAGCGGGACCCTACAATGAGCAGTTCTTC. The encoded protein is CASSLLAGPYNEQFF. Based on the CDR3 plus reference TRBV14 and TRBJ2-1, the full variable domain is EAGVTQFPSHSVIEKGQTVTLRCDPISGHDNLYWYRRVMGKEIKFLLHFVKESKQDESGMPNNRFLAERTGGTYSTLKVQPAELEDSGVYFCASSLLAGPYNEQFFGPGTRLTVL.

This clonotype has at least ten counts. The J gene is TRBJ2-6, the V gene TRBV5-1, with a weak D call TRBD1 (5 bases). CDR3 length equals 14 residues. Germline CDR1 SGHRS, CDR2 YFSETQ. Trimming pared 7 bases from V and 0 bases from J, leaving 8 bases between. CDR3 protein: CASGAHSGANVLTF. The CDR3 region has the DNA TGCGCCAGCGGGGCCCACTCTGGGGCCAACGTCCTGACTTTC.

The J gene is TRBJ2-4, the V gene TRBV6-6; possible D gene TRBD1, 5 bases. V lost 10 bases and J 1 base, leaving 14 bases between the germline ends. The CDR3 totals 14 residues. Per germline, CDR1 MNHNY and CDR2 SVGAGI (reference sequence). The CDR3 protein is CAIQESAAKNIQYF. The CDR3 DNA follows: TGTGCCATACAGGAGAGCGCGGCCAAAAACATTCAGTACTTC.

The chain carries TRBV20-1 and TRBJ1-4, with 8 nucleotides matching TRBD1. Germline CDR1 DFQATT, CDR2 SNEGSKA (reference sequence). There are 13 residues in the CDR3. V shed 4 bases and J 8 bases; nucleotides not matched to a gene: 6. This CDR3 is CSAIDRGGEKLFF. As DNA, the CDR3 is TGCAGTGCTATCGACAGGGGAGGAGAAAAACTGTTTTTT.

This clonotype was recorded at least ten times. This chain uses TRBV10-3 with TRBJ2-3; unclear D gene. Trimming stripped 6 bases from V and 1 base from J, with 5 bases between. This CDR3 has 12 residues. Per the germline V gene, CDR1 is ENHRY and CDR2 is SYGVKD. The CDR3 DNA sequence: TGTGCCATCAGCGAGGGCACAGATACGCAGTATTTT. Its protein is CAISEGTDTQYF.

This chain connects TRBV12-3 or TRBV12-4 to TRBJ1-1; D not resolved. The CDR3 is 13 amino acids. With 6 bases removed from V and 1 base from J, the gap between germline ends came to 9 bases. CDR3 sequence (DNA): TGTGCCAGCAGCTTACTCCAGAACACTGAAGCTTTCTTT. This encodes CASSLLQNTEAFF.

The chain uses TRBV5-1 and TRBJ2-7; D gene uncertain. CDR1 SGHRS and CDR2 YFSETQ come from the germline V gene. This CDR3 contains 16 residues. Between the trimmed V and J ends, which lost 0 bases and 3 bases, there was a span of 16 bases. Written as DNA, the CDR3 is TGCGCCAGCAGCTTGGGACACCTTAAGACACTCTACGAGCAGTACTTC. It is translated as CASSLGHLKTLYEQYF.

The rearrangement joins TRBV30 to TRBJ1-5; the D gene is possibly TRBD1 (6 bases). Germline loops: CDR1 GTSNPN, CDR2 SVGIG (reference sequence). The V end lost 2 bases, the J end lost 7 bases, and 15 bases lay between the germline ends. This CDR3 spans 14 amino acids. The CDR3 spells CAWSNVGRGQPQHF. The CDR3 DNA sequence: TGTGCCTGGAGTAATGTGGGCAGGGGCCAGCCCCAGCATTTT. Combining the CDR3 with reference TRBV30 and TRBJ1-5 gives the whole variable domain SQTIHQWPATLVQPVGSPLSLECTVEGTSNPNLYWYRQAAGRGLQLLFYSVGIGQISSEVPQNLSASRPQDRQFILSSKKLLLSDSGFYLCAWSNVGRGQPQHFGDGTRLSIL.

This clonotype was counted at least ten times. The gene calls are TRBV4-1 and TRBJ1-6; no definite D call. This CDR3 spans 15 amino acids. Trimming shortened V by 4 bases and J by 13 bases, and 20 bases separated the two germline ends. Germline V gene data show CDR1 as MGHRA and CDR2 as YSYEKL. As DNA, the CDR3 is TGCGCCAGCAGCCTCTACCAACCAGGACCGTACCCCCTCCACTTT. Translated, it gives CASSLYQPGPYPLHF.

CDR3 nucleotide sequence: TGTGCCAGCAGTTTATCAGCGGGAACTGCCAATGAGCAGTTCTTC. It is translated as CASSLSAGTANEQFF. The chain carries TRBV12-3 or TRBV12-4 and TRBJ2-1, with 7 bases lining up with TRBD2. Losses at the gene ends were 2 bases for V and 6 bases for J; bases not matched to a gene: 7. The CDR3 is 15 residues long.

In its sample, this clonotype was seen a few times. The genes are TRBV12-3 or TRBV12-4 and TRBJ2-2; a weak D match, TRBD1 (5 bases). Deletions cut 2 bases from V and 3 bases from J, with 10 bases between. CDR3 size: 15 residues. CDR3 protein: CASSLSQGHTGELFF. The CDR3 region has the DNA TGTGCCAGCAGTTTATCCCAGGGCCACACCGGGGAGCTGTTTTTT.

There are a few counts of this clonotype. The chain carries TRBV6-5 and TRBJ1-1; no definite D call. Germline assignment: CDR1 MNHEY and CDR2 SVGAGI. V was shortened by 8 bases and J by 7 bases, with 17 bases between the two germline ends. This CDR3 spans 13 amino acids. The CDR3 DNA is TGTGCCAGCCGGATAACGTGGGCGGATGAAGCTTTCTTT. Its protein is CASRITWADEAFF.

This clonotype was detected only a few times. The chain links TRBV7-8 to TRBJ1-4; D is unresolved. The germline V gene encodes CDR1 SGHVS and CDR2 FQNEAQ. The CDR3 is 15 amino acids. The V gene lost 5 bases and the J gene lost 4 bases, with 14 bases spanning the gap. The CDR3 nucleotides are TGTGCCAGCAGCCCGACCGCTGCTCGTAATGAAAAACTGTTTTTT. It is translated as CASSPTAARNEKLFF.

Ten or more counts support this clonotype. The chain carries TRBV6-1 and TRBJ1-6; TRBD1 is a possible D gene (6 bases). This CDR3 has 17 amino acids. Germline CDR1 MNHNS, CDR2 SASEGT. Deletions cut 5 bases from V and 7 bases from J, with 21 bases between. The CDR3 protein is CASSKMQGSDGNSPLHF. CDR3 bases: TGTGCCAGCAGTAAAATGCAGGGGTCAGATGGGAATTCACCCCTCCACTTT.

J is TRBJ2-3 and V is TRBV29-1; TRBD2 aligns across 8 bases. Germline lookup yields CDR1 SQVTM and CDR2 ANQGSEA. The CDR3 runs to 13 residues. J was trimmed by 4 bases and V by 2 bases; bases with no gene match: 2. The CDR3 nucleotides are TGCAGCGTTGAACGGGGGGGCGCAGATACGCAGTATTTT. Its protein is CSVERGGADTQYF.

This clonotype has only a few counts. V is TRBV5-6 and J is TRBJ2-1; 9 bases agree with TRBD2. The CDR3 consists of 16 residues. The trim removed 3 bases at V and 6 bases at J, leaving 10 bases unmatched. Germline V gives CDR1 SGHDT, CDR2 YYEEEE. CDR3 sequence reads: CASSSPRRGGRNEQFF. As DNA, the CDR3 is TGTGCCAGCAGCTCGCCCAGGCGGGGGGGGCGCAATGAGCAGTTCTTC.

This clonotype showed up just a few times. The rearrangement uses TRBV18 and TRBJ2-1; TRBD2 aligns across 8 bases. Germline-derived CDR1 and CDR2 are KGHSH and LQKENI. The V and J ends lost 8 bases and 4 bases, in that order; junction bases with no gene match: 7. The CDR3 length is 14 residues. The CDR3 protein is CASRTSGTYNEQFF. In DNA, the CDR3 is TGTGCCAGCCGCACTAGCGGTACTTACAATGAGCAGTTCTTC.

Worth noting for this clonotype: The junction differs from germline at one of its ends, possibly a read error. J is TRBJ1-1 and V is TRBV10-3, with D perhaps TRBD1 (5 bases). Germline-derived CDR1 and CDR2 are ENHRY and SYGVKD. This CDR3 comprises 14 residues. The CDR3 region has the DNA TGTGCCATCAGTGGGGACTCCCGGAACGCTGAAGCTTTCTTT. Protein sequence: CAISGDSRNAEAFF.

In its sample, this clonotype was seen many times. The CDR3 sequence: CASSSSGGSYEQYF. In DNA form, the CDR3 reads TGCGCCAGCAGTTCTAGCGGGGGCTCCTACGAGCAGTACTTC. The chain carries TRBV5-1 and TRBJ2-7; 10 positions match TRBD2. The CDR3 consists of 14 residues. The V gene's germline CDR1 is SGHRS and CDR2 YFSETQ. V lost 5 bases and J lost 0; bases outside the gene matches: 2. The full variable domain, in which reference TRBV5-1 and TRBJ2-7 provide the parts outside the CDR3, is KAGVTQTPRYLIKTRGQQVTLSCSPISGHRSVSWYQQTPGQGLQFLFEYFSETQRNKGNFPGRFSGRQFSNSRSEMNVSTLELGDSALYLCASSSSGGSYEQYFGPGTRLTVT.

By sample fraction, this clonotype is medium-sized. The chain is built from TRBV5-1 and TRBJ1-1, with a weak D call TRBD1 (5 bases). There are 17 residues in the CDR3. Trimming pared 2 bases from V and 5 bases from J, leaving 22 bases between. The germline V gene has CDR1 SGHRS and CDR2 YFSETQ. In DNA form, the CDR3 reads TGCGCCAGCAGCTTACTTCTCCAGGGCGCCAGTGGAACTGAAGCTTTCTTT. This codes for CASSLLLQGASGTEAFF.

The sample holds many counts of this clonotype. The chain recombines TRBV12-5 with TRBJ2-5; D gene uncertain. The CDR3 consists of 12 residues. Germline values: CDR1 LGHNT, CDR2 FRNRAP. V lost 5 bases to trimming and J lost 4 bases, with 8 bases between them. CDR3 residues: CASGQIGETQYF. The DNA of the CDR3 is TGTGCTAGTGGTCAAATTGGAGAGACCCAGTACTTC.

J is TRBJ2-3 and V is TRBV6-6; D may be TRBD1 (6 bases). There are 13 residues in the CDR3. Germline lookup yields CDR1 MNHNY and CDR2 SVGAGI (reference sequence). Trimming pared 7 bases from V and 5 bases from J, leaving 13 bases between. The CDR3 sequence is CASTKDRLDTQYF. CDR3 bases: TGTGCCAGCACCAAAGACAGGCTAGATACGCAGTATTTT.

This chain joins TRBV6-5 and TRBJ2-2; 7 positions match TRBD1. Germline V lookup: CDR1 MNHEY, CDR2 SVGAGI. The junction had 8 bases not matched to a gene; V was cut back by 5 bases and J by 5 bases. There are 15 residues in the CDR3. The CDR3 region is CASSGGQSVTGELFF. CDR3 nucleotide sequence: TGTGCCAGCAGTGGGGGACAGAGCGTGACCGGGGAGCTGTTTTTT.